The T cell receptor (beta chain) described here comes from a study of cytomegalovirus exposure and HLA in healthy donors listed by TCRdb under 2017. Context from the whole study: According to a later analysis, one platform produced both the roughly 130 validation repertoires and the approximately 660 repertoires of the first cohort. The study aimed to test whether signatures of past pathogen exposure could be identified by cataloging public T cell receptors. To predict cytomegalovirus infection status, the study brought together high-throughput TCR immunosequencing, statistical association of individual TCRs with disease status, and machine learning. Along with the approximately 620-subject first cohort, a separate validation cohort of around 110 different subjects was used.

Separate from the roughly 650-subject first cohort, the validation cohort of roughly 110 subjects was the group to which the donors belonged. In regard to this clone: The antigen it binds to is not known. No base-level quality is on record; no much larger clone is a single base apart.

The paper as a whole reports these results and caveats: The classifier was reported to diagnose cytomegalovirus status with high specificity and sensitivity in both the original cohort and the validation cohort. A few of the identified cytomegalovirus-associated TCR beta chains were confirmed in vitro to be specific for cytomegalovirus antigens. Of the cluster scores, around 95% were above 0 in a later analysis, which found that TCRs clustered in the first cohort also tended to co-occur in the approximately 120 validation repertoires. The study gave a list of 150 to 200 TCR beta chains associated with cytomegalovirus. The authors suggested that the approach could potentially be generalized to other disease states and immunological phenotypes. All 120 or so repertoires were used to score co-occurrence in the validation cohort in a later analysis, because that analysis had no HLA typing for the cohort. Most TCR sequences were observed very rarely across donors, whereas some public TCRs were present in many individuals.

The library was generated by the immunoSEQ multiplex PCR assay. Concerning the study's data processing: To diagnose cytomegalovirus status from the catalog of TCR beta chain sequences, a statistical classification framework was built. Imported from immuneACCESS, the table was reduced by TCRdb to in-frame sequences with V and J called. These copies leave out some clones; in studies compared against another copy, an unresolved V gene accounts for under half, and the cause of the remainder is not known. The DNA was the basis for D and trimming; V, J and clone size are from that table. Within this sample are 150,000 to 200,000 clones, with about three quarters of them counted one time only. Jointly, the top ten make up 1% to 1.5% of the sample. V drops 1 base and J drops 8 bases, leaving 18 bases in between. The CDR3 contains 16 residues, cysteine and phenylalanine counted. The retained sequence is limited to the CDR3, 48 bases, with the frame set at the first base. The germline V gene yields LGHNA for CDR1 and YNFKEQ for CDR2.

This TCR was recovered from a woman between 25 and 40 years old in good health and CMV-seronegative. The rearranged segments are TRBV4-2 and TRBJ1-3; confidence is insufficient to name the D gene. The sequenced sample was PBMCs. This receptor has the CDR3 CASSQVPANPGDTIYF. The DNA sequence follows: TGTGCCAGCAGCCAAGTTCCGGCTAACCCCGGGGACACCATATATTTT.